Listed here are 26 T cell receptor beta chains from one sample, sequenced in a study of breast tumors, draining lymph nodes, adjacent tissues. TCRdb independently ran MiXCR on the multiplex PCR reads; one entry per CDR3 protein. The table records about 140,000 distinct CDR3 sequences, over 25% of them present only once. The lymph nodes were axillary draining lymph nodes from breast cancer patients. Input material: axillary lymph node tissue. These receptors originate from a female donor with breast cancer. Some clones in this sample may be carry-over from other donors' samples.

This clonotype was detected ten times or more. V and J are TRBV5-6 and TRBJ2-3, with TRBD1 matching over 10 bases. The germline V gene encodes CDR1 SGHDT and CDR2 YYEEEE. CDR3 length: 18 amino acids. The J segment lost 5 bases and the V segment lost 1 base, leaving 13 bases of the junction unmatched. CDR3 amino acids: CASSLSGDRGFGLDTQYF. CDR3 coding DNA: TGTGCCAGCAGCTTGTCTGGGGACAGGGGTTTCGGTTTAGATACGCAGTATTTT.

The chain joins TRBV2 to TRBJ2-2; TRBD1 matches 11 bases. The V segment lost 6 bases and the J segment 1 base; nucleotides outside the gene matches: 19. The CDR3 spans 21 residues. The germline gives CDR1 SNHLY, CDR2 FYNNEI. CDR3 DNA: TGTGCCAGCAGCGGCCTTTCCACTCAAGGGGACAGGGGGAGGAACACCGGGGAGCTGTTTTTT. Translation: CASSGLSTQGDRGRNTGELFF.

The chain has TRBV10-3 and TRBJ1-6; 7 bases are shared with TRBD1. The germline V gene encodes CDR1 ENHRY and CDR2 SYGVKD. Trimming took 9 bases from V and 6 from J; bases not matched to a gene: 8. The CDR3 has 14 residues. This CDR3 is CAISGQEINSPLHF. The CDR3 DNA follows: TGTGCCATTTCTGGACAGGAGATTAATTCACCCCTCCACTTT.

This sequence joins TRBV2 and TRBJ2-7; no definite D call. CDR1 is SNHLY, CDR2 FYNNEI, per germline. Between the trimmed V and J ends, which lost 6 bases and 2 bases, there was a span of 11 bases. The CDR3 has 13 amino acids. For the CDR3, the DNA is TGTGCCAGCAGCGATGTGAAGACCTACGAGCAGTACTTC. This encodes CASSDVKTYEQYF.

This clonotype was detected many times. The V and J genes are TRBV10-2 and TRBJ1-2; tentative D call: TRBD1 (5 bases). The CDR3 is 13 residues long. Germline V gives CDR1 WSHSY, CDR2 SAAADI. V was cut by 0 bases and J by 7 bases, with 9 bases left in between. For the CDR3, the DNA is TGCGCCAGCAGTGAGTCGGTCGGGGGTGGCTACACCTTC. Translated: CASSESVGGGYTF.

The table lists this clonotype with a count of one. This chain connects TRBV12-3 or TRBV12-4 to TRBJ1-6, with D possibly being TRBD1 (6 bases). V was cut by 5 bases and J by 14 bases, with 13 bases left in between. The CDR3 sequence is 12 residues long. The CDR3 spells CASSPPGESLHF. CDR3 DNA: TGTGCCAGCAGTCCCCCAGGGGAGTCCCTCCACTTT.

The rearrangement uses TRBV7-9 and TRBJ1-1, with TRBD1 matching 10 bases. Per the germline V gene, CDR1 is SEHNR and CDR2 is FQNEAQ (reference sequence). This CDR3 comprises 16 residues. Trimming removed 4 bases from V and 2 bases from J; junction bases left unmatched: 7. The CDR3 sequence: CASSSTRTGGNTEAFF. The CDR3 DNA follows: TGTGCCAGCAGCTCGACCCGGACAGGGGGAAACACTGAAGCTTTCTTT.

This clonotype was counted ten times or more. The chain recombines TRBV20-1 with TRBJ2-2, with D possibly called TRBD1 or TRBD2 (5 bases each). Germline loops: CDR1 DFQATT, CDR2 SNEGSKA (reference sequence). The CDR3 is 16 amino acids. V lost 4 bases and J lost 3, with 18 bases in between. Written as DNA, the CDR3 is TGCAGTGCTAAGCCGTCCCGGCTGGGGGACACCGGGGAGCTGTTTTTT. It translates to CSAKPSRLGDTGELFF.

The V call is TRBV7-2, the J call TRBJ1-2; 9 bases agree with TRBD1. CDR1 and CDR2 from the germline V gene are SGHTA and FQGNSA. The CDR3 has 13 residues. The trim removed 4 bases at V and 8 bases at J, leaving 5 bases unmatched. The CDR3 DNA sequence: TGTGCCAGCAGCTGGGACAGGGTGATAGGCTACACCTTC. Amino acid sequence: CASSWDRVIGYTF.

A word on this clonotype: This could be a read error, since a much larger clone is one nucleotide away. The chain has TRBV12-3 or TRBV12-4 and TRBJ1-2, with 7 bases lining up with TRBD1. This CDR3 is 13 amino acids long. V shed 3 bases, J shed 3 bases, and the junction held 1 base outside the gene matches. CDR3 in DNA: TGTGCCAGCAGTTTCCAGGGGGACTATGGCTACACCTTC. It yields the protein CASSFQGDYGYTF.

In its sample, this clonotype was seen many times. The chain is built from TRBV5-1 and TRBJ2-5; possible D gene TRBD1, 6 bases. Per germline, CDR1 SGHRS and CDR2 YFSETQ. The CDR3 consists of 15 residues. The V and J ends lost 0 bases and 2 bases respectively, with 11 bases between them. The CDR3 coding sequence is TGCGCCAGCAGCTTGGGATGGGACATACAAGAGACCCAGTACTTC. The encoded protein is CASSLGWDIQETQYF.

There are many counts of this clonotype. The chain couples TRBV6-1 to TRBJ1-5, with 7 bases identical to TRBD1. CDR3 size: 17 residues. The germline V gene encodes CDR1 MNHNS and CDR2 SASEGT. The V gene end was trimmed by 2 bases and the J gene end by 5 bases; junction bases not matched to a gene: 12. Written as DNA, the CDR3 is TGTGCCAGCAGTGAAAGGGCTACAGGGGCAGGGGATCAGCCCCAGCATTTT. This translates into CASSERATGAGDQPQHF.

In this sample, this clonotype turned up many times. CDR3 coding DNA: TGTGCCAGCAGTTCCTCACAGGGGATCTATGGCTACACCTTC. The encoded protein is CASSSSQGIYGYTF. The genes are TRBV6-6 and TRBJ1-2; TRBD1 matches at 7 bases. Germline V gene lookup returns CDR1 MNHNY and CDR2 SVGAGI (reference sequence). V shed 4 bases and J 4 bases; nucleotides not matched to a gene: 6. The CDR3 extends over 14 amino acids.

To note about this clonotype: The junction differs from germline at one of its ends, possibly a read error. The chain recombines TRBV12-3 or TRBV12-4 with TRBJ2-1; no clear D gene. CDR3 length: 14 residues. The CDR3 loop reads CASSFVPANNEQLF. CDR3 bases: TGTGCCAGCAGTTTCGTACCTGCAAACAATGAGCAGCTCTTC.

The chain links TRBV20-1 to TRBJ2-2; 13 bases align to TRBD2. The CDR3 is made up of 15 amino acids. V lost 3 bases to trimming and J lost 6 bases; unmatched junction nucleotides: 4. Germline V gives CDR1 DFQATT, CDR2 SNEGSKA (reference sequence). The CDR3 is CSARGGLAGPGELFF. CDR3 nucleotide sequence: TGCAGTGCTAGGGGGGGACTAGCGGGGCCCGGGGAGCTGTTTTTT.

With respect to this clonotype: This sequence may be a read error, since a much larger clone differs from it by one base. The chain uses TRBV6-1 and TRBJ1-2; maybe TRBD1 (6 bases). V gave up 8 bases and J gave up 7 bases, with 20 bases separating them. CDR1 and CDR2 (germline): MNHNS, SASEGT. The CDR3 runs 14 residues. The CDR3 protein is CASGKKTGYPGYTF. In nucleotides, the CDR3 is TGTGCCAGCGGAAAAAAAACAGGGTATCCTGGCTACACCTTC.

This clonotype was seen at least ten times. V gene TRBV28 combines with J gene TRBJ1-6, with TRBD1 matching over 8 bases. The CDR3 consists of 14 residues. Germline V CDR1 and CDR2: MDHEN, SYDVKM. V dropped 9 bases and J dropped 11; count of bases not matched to a gene: 12. In DNA form, the CDR3 reads TGTGCCAGTAAATTAGGACAGGGTCTGGCACCCCTCCACTTT. Amino acid sequence: CASKLGQGLAPLHF.

This clonotype has ten or more counts. The chain uses TRBV7-3 and TRBJ2-3; no definite D call. The V end was cut by 2 bases, the J end by 1 base, with 13 bases between. CDR1 is SGHTA, CDR2 FQGTGA, per germline. The CDR3 is made up of 16 amino acids. CDR3 protein: CASSLGGHQGTDTQYF. The CDR3 nucleotides are TGTGCCAGCAGCTTAGGTGGTCATCAGGGCACAGATACGCAGTATTTT.

This clonotype was observed many times. This rearrangement joins TRBV7-9 to TRBJ1-2, with TRBD1 matching 7 bases. V trimming: 5 bases; J trimming: 4 bases; junction bases outside the gene matches: 10. From germline, CDR1 is SEHNR and CDR2 FQNEAQ (reference sequence). The CDR3 has 15 residues. The chain's CDR3 is CASSHPQGVGYGYTF. The DNA for the CDR3 is TGTGCCAGCAGCCACCCTCAGGGGGTGGGCTATGGCTACACCTTC.

This clonotype has at least ten counts. V and J are TRBV5-1 and TRBJ1-4; tentatively, D is TRBD1 (5 bases). Germline V gene data show CDR1 as SGHRS and CDR2 as YFSETQ. CDR3 size: 18 residues. The V and J ends lost 2 bases and 8 bases respectively, with 25 bases between them. The CDR3 sequence: CASSLADRGLTAGEKLFF. CDR3 nucleotide sequence: TGCGCCAGCAGCTTAGCCGACCGGGGCCTCACAGCGGGGGAAAAACTGTTTTTT.

This clonotype appeared many times. J is TRBJ1-2 and V is TRBV27; D gene ambiguous. Per the germline V gene, CDR1 is MNHEY and CDR2 is SMNVEV (reference sequence). The V end was cut by 2 bases, the J end by 7 bases, with 11 bases between. The CDR3 contains 13 residues. CDR3 nucleotides: TGTGCCAGCAGTTTAGGCCCCTTAGGTGGCTACACCTTC. Translated, it gives CASSLGPLGGYTF.

The chain uses TRBV2 and TRBJ1-2; D uncertain. With 4 bases removed from V and 7 bases from J, the gap between germline ends came to 16 bases. Germline loops: CDR1 SNHLY, CDR2 FYNNEI. This CDR3 has 14 residues. CDR3 coding DNA: TGTGCCAGCAGTGCCCTGACACTATGGACTGGCTACACCTTC. This encodes CASSALTLWTGYTF.

This clonotype was counted at least ten times. The J gene is TRBJ2-7, the V gene TRBV6-1; 7 positions match TRBD1. Trimming removed 7 bases from V and 7 bases from J; junction bases left unmatched: 13. Germline CDR1 MNHNS, CDR2 SASEGT. The CDR3 sequence is 14 residues long. In nucleotides, the CDR3 is TGTGCCAGCAATGGGGGACAGTCCTACGCGGAGCAGTACGTC. Its translation is CASNGGQSYAEQYV.

This clonotype was detected many times. V and J are TRBV7-3 and TRBJ2-1, with 8 bases lining up with TRBD2. V was clipped by 5 bases and J by 5 bases; unmatched bases: 8. The CDR3 spans 15 residues. CDR1 SGHTA and CDR2 FQGTGA come from the germline V gene. CDR3 in amino acids: CASSPTGTSDNEQFF. The CDR3 DNA reads TGTGCCAGCAGCCCTACCGGGACTAGTGACAATGAGCAGTTCTTC.

This clonotype was observed many times. This rearrangement joins TRBV5-1 to TRBJ1-4; D gene ambiguous. This CDR3 contains 18 residues. V was cut by 2 bases and J by 4 bases, with 21 bases left in between. In germline, CDR1 is SGHRS, CDR2 YFSETQ. The CDR3 protein is CASSLGAGSAGFNEKLFF. The CDR3, as DNA: TGCGCCAGCAGCTTAGGAGCGGGGTCGGCCGGATTTAATGAAAAACTGTTTTTT.

For this clonotype: This sequence may be a read error, since a much larger clone differs from it by one base. The V gene is TRBV7-7, the J gene TRBJ2-1, with 12 nucleotides matching TRBD1. From germline, CDR1 is SSHAT and CDR2 FNYEAQ (reference sequence). This CDR3 contains 15 residues. The CDR3 loop is CASSSGTGGYNEQLF. CDR3 sequence (DNA): TGTGCTAGCAGCTCCGGGACAGGGGGCTACAATGAGCAGCTCTTC.